The next 12 T cell receptor beta chains were all read from a single sample in a study of shared clonotypes between healthy human individuals. This table comes from immunoSEQ multiplex PCR, and its TCRdb copy is limited to in-frame clones, with some not included. The repertoire holds millions of clones, with 85% to 95% as singletons. Sequencing used naive CD4+ T cells sorted from blood. Described subset: CD45RA+ positively selected. These receptors were obtained from a man aged 18 to 29 in good health.

This sequence joins TRBV1 and TRBJ2-5; the D segment call TRBD2 is taken from the table without a DNA check. TRBV1 is a pseudogene segment. The CDR3 loop spans 11 amino acids. The chain's CDR3 is CTSTSKETQYF. The CDR3 DNA reads TGCACCAGCACCTCTAAAGAGACCCAGTACTTC.

The gene calls are TRBV28 and TRBJ2-7, with a weak D call TRBD1 (5 bases). CDR3 length: 14 residues. Germline assignment: CDR1 MDHEN and CDR2 SYDVKM. V was cut by 7 bases and J by 2 bases, with 15 bases left in between. CDR3 bases: TGTGCCAGCACCCCGACAGTGCCCCCCTACGAGCAGTACTTC. This codes for CASTPTVPPYEQYF. The full variable domain, in which reference TRBV28 and TRBJ2-7 provide the parts outside the CDR3, is DVKVTQSSRYLVKRTGEKVFLECVQDMDHENMFWYRQDPGLGLRLIYFSYDVKMKEKGDIPEGYSVSREKKERFSLILESASTNQTSMYLCASTPTVPPYEQYFGPGTRLTVT.

The chain has TRBV9 and TRBJ1-1; the match to TRBD1 covers 9 bases. With V trimmed by 0 bases and J by 8 bases, 5 bases remained unmatched. Germline CDR1 is SGDLS and CDR2 is YYNGEE. This CDR3 region has 14 residues. The CDR3 nucleotides read TGTGCCAGCAGCGTAGGGACAGGGGCGCGGGAAGCTTTCTTT. Encoded protein: CASSVGTGAREAFF.

V and J are TRBV7-3 and TRBJ2-5; a weak D match, TRBD2 (6 bases). There are 14 residues in the CDR3. The germline V gene has CDR1 SGHTA and CDR2 FQGTGA. Trimming cost V 2 bases and J 1 base, with 8 bases left between them. CDR3 in amino acids: CASSLAGLQETQYF. CDR3 in DNA: TGTGCCAGCAGCTTAGCGGGGCTCCAAGAGACCCAGTACTTC.

This clone was seen a single time. The same CDR3 arises from other DNA sequences in this sample as well. The gene calls are TRBV19 and TRBJ1-1; 7 positions agree with TRBD1. The germline CDR1 and CDR2 sequences are LNHDA and SQIVND (reference sequence). This CDR3 region has 13 residues. Trimming removed 7 bases from V and 1 base from J; junction bases left unmatched: 3. CDR3 coding DNA: TGTGCCAGTACCCGGACAGGGAACACTGAAGCTTTCTTT. Translating it yields CASTRTGNTEAFF.

The chain combines TRBV28 with TRBJ1-6, with D unresolved. This CDR3 is 14 amino acids long. Germline CDR1 MDHEN, CDR2 SYDVKM. V was trimmed by 4 bases and J by 5 bases, leaving 9 bases between them. The CDR3 protein is CASSYSEDNSPLHF. Here the CDR3 DNA reads TGTGCCAGCAGTTATTCCGAGGATAATTCACCCCTCCACTTT.

The genes are TRBV7-3 and TRBJ2-1; 8 bases are shared with TRBD1. This CDR3 contains 14 residues. The junction had 5 bases not matched to a gene; V was cut back by 4 bases and J by 6 bases. CDR1 is SGHTA, CDR2 FQGTGA, per germline. The DNA for the CDR3 is TGTGCCAGCAGCTCTGGACAGGGCTTCAATGAGCAGTTCTTC. It yields the protein CASSSGQGFNEQFF.

The gene calls are TRBV19 and TRBJ2-3, with D perhaps assigned TRBD1 or TRBD2 (5 bases each). The CDR3 has 13 amino acids. Trimming cost V 10 bases and J 4 bases, with 15 bases left between them. Germline-derived CDR1 and CDR2 are LNHDA and SQIVND (reference sequence). CDR3 sequence reads: CATGRSFADTQYF. Here the CDR3 DNA reads TGTGCCACAGGGAGAAGTTTTGCAGATACGCAGTATTTT.

This chain links TRBV29-1 with TRBJ2-5; no clear D gene. The ends were cut back, 8 bases at V and 1 base at J, with 11 bases in the middle. CDR3 length: 12 amino acids. The germline CDR1 and CDR2 sequences are SQVTM and ANQGSEA. The CDR3 reads CSMIVVQETQYF. In nucleotides, the CDR3 is TGCAGCATGATCGTAGTCCAAGAGACCCAGTACTTC.

The CDR3, as DNA: TGTGCCTGGAGTGTTGACGGCGGCCCTCTCGAGCAGTACTTC. Translating it yields CAWSVDGGPLEQYF. The rearrangement uses TRBV30 and TRBJ2-7; D is undetermined. The CDR3 consists of 14 residues. V dropped 0 bases and J dropped 6 bases, with 15 bases sitting between them. CDR1 and CDR2 (germline): GTSNPN, SVGIG (reference sequence).

This chain uses TRBV2 with TRBJ2-4; D call uncertain. This CDR3 spans 14 amino acids. V lost 1 base and J 6 bases, leaving 10 bases between the germline ends. CDR1 is SNHLY and CDR2 is FYNNEI in the germline V gene. The CDR3 protein is CASSEEHSTNIQYF. In DNA form, the CDR3 reads TGTGCCAGCAGTGAAGAACACAGCACAAACATTCAGTACTTC.

The CDR3 bases are TGTGCCAGTAGTAACTCACTCCTCACAGATACGCAGTATTTT. It codes for CASSNSLLTDTQYF. The V gene is TRBV19, the J gene TRBJ2-3, with unresolved D. The germline V and J ends were trimmed by 4 bases and 2 bases, with 10 bases remaining between them. CDR3 length: 14 residues. CDR1 and CDR2 (germline): LNHDA, SQIVND (reference sequence).